The 29 T cell receptor beta chains reported below all come from one sample, sequenced in a study of early T cells in non-severe SARS-CoV-2 infection. MiXCR, applied by TCRdb to the 5' RACE reads, yields one record per CDR3 protein. The table records tens of thousands of distinct CDR3 sequences, over 7% of them present only once. Sequenced: whole blood. All receptors come from an adult who was a healthcare worker with PCR-confirmed SARS-CoV-2 infection or an uninfected control (not recorded which).

This clonotype was counted ten times or more. The chain has TRBV14 and TRBJ2-3; no firm D call. With 0 bases removed from V and 6 bases from J, the gap between germline ends came to 13 bases. Germline CDR1 is SGHDN and CDR2 is FVKESK. The CDR3 sequence is 15 residues long. DNA for the CDR3: TGTGCCAGCAGCCAAGATGTGTTAGACGCGGATACGCAGTATTTT. Its translation is CASSQDVLDADTQYF.

The rearrangement joins TRBV7-6 to TRBJ1-1; unclear D gene. The CDR3 is 16 residues long. Germline V CDR1 and CDR2: SGHVS, FNYEAQ. Deletions cut 2 bases from V and 5 bases from J, with 18 bases between. The CDR3 DNA is TGTGCCAGCAGCTTAAGCAGTGAATTCGGGAAAACTGAAGCTTTCTTT. Its translation is CASSLSSEFGKTEAFF.

This clonotype came up a few times. The chain recombines TRBV6-1 with TRBJ2-7, with TRBD2 matching over 7 bases. Per germline, CDR1 MNHNS and CDR2 SASEGT. The J segment lost 3 bases and the V segment lost 4 bases, leaving 6 bases of the junction unmatched. This CDR3 has 14 residues. The chain's CDR3 is CASSVGRGYYEQYF. The CDR3 bases are TGTGCCAGCAGTGTAGGGAGGGGATACTACGAGCAGTACTTC.

This clonotype was observed a handful of times. The rearrangement uses TRBV6-1 and TRBJ2-3; D may be TRBD2 (5 bases). CDR1 is MNHNS and CDR2 is SASEGT in the germline V gene. The germline V and J ends were trimmed by 7 bases and 0 bases, with 14 bases remaining between them. CDR3 size: 15 residues. The CDR3 DNA reads TGTGCCAGCATACCTGTAACGGGGAGCACAGATACGCAGTATTTT. As protein: CASIPVTGSTDTQYF.

This clonotype came up many times. The rearrangement uses TRBV11-1 and TRBJ2-7, with a weak D call TRBD1 (6 bases). The CDR3 extends over 14 amino acids. Germline lookup yields CDR1 SGHAT and CDR2 FQDESV (reference sequence). Trimming removed 1 base at V and 4 bases at J, with 11 bases between. CDR3 DNA sequence: TGTGCCAGCAGCTTAGTTGGGACACCATACGAGCAGTACTTC. Protein: CASSLVGTPYEQYF.

V usage is TRBV11-3 and J usage is TRBJ2-5; D gene ambiguous. The V gene lost 1 base and the J gene lost 4 bases, with 4 bases spanning the gap. Germline assignment: CDR1 SGHNT and CDR2 YENEEA. The CDR3 has 12 residues. CDR3 DNA sequence: TGTGCCAGCAGCTTAGGATCAGAGACCCAGTACTTC. It is translated as CASSLGSETQYF.

This clonotype was seen many times. This chain joins TRBV9 and TRBJ2-7; weak D call: TRBD2 (6 bases). With 4 bases removed from V and 6 bases from J, the gap between germline ends came to 14 bases. CDR1 and CDR2 from the germline V gene are SGDLS and YYNGEE. This CDR3 spans 13 amino acids. DNA for the CDR3: TGTGCCAGCAGCTCGCTCTCCGGGGGCGAGCAGTACTTC. Translated: CASSSLSGGEQYF.

The chain links TRBV19 to TRBJ2-3; 7 bases line up with TRBD2. Germline V CDR1 and CDR2: LNHDA, SQIVND (reference sequence). This CDR3 spans 16 amino acids. With 7 bases clipped from V and 6 bases from J, the junction kept 16 bases outside the gene matches. This chain's CDR3 is CASTGHESGKRDTQYF. CDR3 sequence (DNA): TGTGCCAGTACCGGTCACGAGAGCGGGAAGAGGGATACGCAGTATTTT.

A few counts support this clonotype. This chain uses TRBV3-1 with TRBJ1-5; no clear D. V was clipped by 2 bases and J by 4 bases, with 6 bases between them. The CDR3 is 13 residues long. Germline CDR1 and CDR2: LGHDT and YNNKEL (reference sequence). This CDR3 reads CASSQSENQPQHF. The CDR3 nucleotides are TGTGCCAGCAGCCAATCAGAGAATCAGCCCCAGCATTTT.

J is TRBJ2-1 and V is TRBV7-9; the match to TRBD2 covers 10 bases. Germline CDR1 is SEHNR and CDR2 is FQNEAQ (reference sequence). With V trimmed by 4 bases and J by 2 bases, 5 bases remained unmatched. This CDR3 comprises 16 residues. The CDR3 loop is CASSYLAGAPYNEQFF. As DNA, the CDR3 is TGTGCCAGCAGCTACCTAGCGGGAGCTCCCTACAATGAGCAGTTCTTC.

This clonotype was counted at least ten times. The chain links TRBV6-1 to TRBJ2-2, with 8 bases fitting TRBD2. V was clipped by 4 bases and J by 3 bases; unmatched bases: 1. In germline, CDR1 is MNHNS, CDR2 SASEGT. The CDR3 extends over 14 amino acids. CDR3 sequence (DNA): TGTGCCAGCAGTGTACTAGCGGACACCGGGGAGCTGTTTTTT. Protein: CASSVLADTGELFF.

The chain couples TRBV3-1 to TRBJ1-4; a possible D gene is TRBD1 (5 bases). V dropped 4 bases and J dropped 3 bases, with 12 bases sitting between them. CDR1 is LGHDT, CDR2 YNNKEL, per germline (reference sequence). CDR3 length: 15 amino acids. The CDR3 here is CASSRRGASNEKLFF. The CDR3 DNA is TGTGCCAGCAGCCGACGAGGGGCGTCTAATGAAAAACTGTTTTTT.

The chain couples TRBV4-2 to TRBJ2-1; D may be TRBD2 (5 bases). From germline, CDR1 is LGHNA and CDR2 YNFKEQ. The V end lost 0 bases, the J end lost 9 bases, and 12 bases lay between the germline ends. CDR3 length: 14 residues. The CDR3 spells CASSQDKARGEQFF. The CDR3 bases are TGTGCCAGCAGCCAAGATAAGGCCCGGGGTGAGCAGTTCTTC.

The sample holds a few counts of this clonotype. The CDR3 loop reads CASSQERLTGNTIYF. The DNA for the CDR3 is TGTGCCAGCAGCCAAGAGAGATTAACGGGAAACACCATATATTTT. This chain links TRBV4-2 with TRBJ1-3, with D unresolved. Trimming left V 0 bases short and J 4 bases short, with 10 bases between. Germline CDR1 reads LGHNA; CDR2 reads YNFKEQ. The CDR3 totals 15 residues.

This clonotype was observed a few times. The chain recombines TRBV12-3 or TRBV12-4 with TRBJ2-5, with TRBD2 matching 10 bases. The V gene end was trimmed by 5 bases and the J gene end by 5 bases; junction bases not matched to a gene: 8. The CDR3 sequence is 15 residues long. The CDR3 region is CASSPIAGGRETQYF. CDR3 nucleotides: TGTGCCAGCAGTCCTATAGCGGGAGGCCGGGAGACCCAGTACTTC.

The J gene is TRBJ2-3, the V gene TRBV28; the D gene could be TRBD1 or TRBD2 (5 bases each). V dropped 5 bases and J dropped 4 bases, with 10 bases sitting between them. CDR3 length: 13 amino acids. In germline, CDR1 is MDHEN, CDR2 SYDVKM. The CDR3: CASSGRGADTQYF. CDR3 sequence (DNA): TGTGCCAGCAGTGGGAGAGGGGCAGATACGCAGTATTTT.

Only a few counts were recorded for this clonotype. CDR3 in DNA: TGTGCCAGCAGTGGACTAGCGGGGAGGGTGGAGACCCAGTACTTC. Amino acid sequence: CASSGLAGRVETQYF. The chain has TRBV28 and TRBJ2-5, with 12 bases aligning to TRBD2. The CDR3 contains 15 residues. J was trimmed by 5 bases and V by 5 bases; bases with no gene match: 6. CDR1 and CDR2 (germline): MDHEN, SYDVKM.

This clonotype was seen a handful of times. The V and J genes are TRBV12-3 or TRBV12-4 and TRBJ2-3; tentative D call: TRBD2 (5 bases). This CDR3 has 15 amino acids. V lost 8 bases and J 6 bases, leaving 21 bases between the germline ends. CDR3 loop: CASRSQLRGGDTQYF. The CDR3 nucleotides are TGTGCCAGCCGAAGTCAGCTACGCGGCGGGGATACGCAGTATTTT.

This clonotype was counted many times. The chain links TRBV27 to TRBJ2-1, with 10 bases identical to TRBD2. V shed 5 bases and J 6 bases; nucleotides not matched to a gene: 16. This CDR3 comprises 18 residues. The germline V gene has CDR1 MNHEY and CDR2 SMNVEV (reference sequence). CDR3 sequence: CASSRRRGTSGDVNEQFF. Here the CDR3 DNA reads TGTGCCAGCAGTCGACGGCGGGGCACTAGCGGGGATGTCAATGAGCAGTTCTTC.

This clonotype was seen a few times. This chain joins TRBV20-1 and TRBJ2-3; either TRBD1 or TRBD2 may fit D (6 bases each). The CDR3 length is 15 residues. V lost 6 bases and J lost 1, with 17 bases in between. The germline V gene encodes CDR1 DFQATT and CDR2 SNEGSKA (reference sequence). The CDR3 protein is CSAPGAGQRTDTQYF. The CDR3, as DNA: TGCAGTGCCCCGGGGGCAGGACAGCGCACAGATACGCAGTATTTT.

Ten or more counts support this clonotype. The V and J genes are TRBV7-9 and TRBJ1-4; weak D call: TRBD1 (5 bases). The V gene's germline CDR1 is SEHNR and CDR2 FQNEAQ (reference sequence). Trimming pared 4 bases from V and 6 bases from J, leaving 12 bases between. CDR3 length equals 14 residues. DNA of the CDR3: TGTGCCAGCAGCTCCGGGACGGGCGATGAAAAACTGTTTTTT. Its protein product is CASSSGTGDEKLFF.

This rearrangement joins TRBV20-1 to TRBJ2-7; D ambiguous. V gave up 6 bases and J gave up 2 bases, with 17 bases separating them. This CDR3 is built from 14 residues. Germline-derived CDR1 and CDR2 are DFQATT and SNEGSKA (reference sequence). The CDR3 bases are TGCAGTGCCCCTCCCCTGGAAGGTCCCTACGAGCAGTACTTC. It is translated as CSAPPLEGPYEQYF.

This clonotype came up many times. The rearrangement joins TRBV7-6 to TRBJ2-6, with 7 bases aligning to TRBD1. V lost 5 bases to trimming and J lost 3 bases; unmatched junction nucleotides: 7. The CDR3 contains 16 residues. The germline V gene has CDR1 SGHVS and CDR2 FNYEAQ. CDR3: CASSLRGIGGANVLTF. The CDR3 coding sequence is TGTGCCAGCAGCCTCAGGGGGATCGGTGGGGCCAACGTCCTGACTTTC. The entire variable domain, with the rest obtained from reference TRBV7-6 and TRBJ2-6, is as follows: GAGVSQSPRYKVTKRGQDVALRCDPISGHVSLYWYRQALGQGPEFLTYFNYEAQQDKSGLPNDRFSAERPEGSISTLTIQRTEQRDSAMYRCASSLRGIGGANVLTFGAGSRLTVL.

In this sample, this clonotype turned up many times. The chain's CDR3 is CASSAGTLEAFF. The CDR3 DNA sequence: TGTGCCAGCAGTGCCGGGACGCTCGAAGCTTTCTTT. The chain employs TRBV12-3 or TRBV12-4 and TRBJ1-1, with a tentative D call TRBD1 (5 bases). With 5 bases removed from V and 8 bases from J, the gap between germline ends came to 12 bases. The CDR3 is made up of 12 amino acids.

This clonotype was observed many times. The chain has TRBV3-1 and TRBJ2-1; D is uncertain. The CDR3 contains 15 residues. Germline V CDR1 and CDR2: LGHDT, YNNKEL (reference sequence). Trimming removed 0 bases at V and 5 bases at J, with 11 bases between. CDR3 sequence reads: CASSQDPGYDNEQFF. As DNA, the CDR3 is TGTGCCAGCAGCCAAGACCCCGGGTATGACAATGAGCAGTTCTTC.

The table lists this clonotype with many counts. This chain uses TRBV11-2 with TRBJ2-3; 9 bases are a match to TRBD2. The CDR3 is made up of 17 amino acids. Germline trimming cut 5 bases from V and 4 bases from J; bases unmatched to any gene: 13. In germline, CDR1 is SGHAT, CDR2 FQNNGV. CDR3 loop: CASSRDMELAGSDTQYF. CDR3 DNA: TGTGCCAGCAGCCGTGATATGGAACTAGCGGGTTCAGATACGCAGTATTTT.

The table lists this clonotype with many counts. The chain uses TRBV28 and TRBJ2-7; 8 nucleotides match TRBD1. The CDR3 is 16 residues long. Germline V gives CDR1 MDHEN, CDR2 SYDVKM. The ends lost 4 bases at V and 2 bases at J; junction bases unmatched: 10. CDR3 protein: CASSSMGQAGTYEQYF. The CDR3 coding sequence is TGTGCCAGCAGTTCTATGGGACAGGCCGGTACCTACGAGCAGTACTTC.

Ten or more counts support this clonotype. The V call is TRBV20-1, the J call TRBJ1-2, with D uncertain. Germline V gene data show CDR1 as DFQATT and CDR2 as SNEGSKA (reference sequence). Trimming stripped 0 bases from V and 4 bases from J, with 15 bases between. The CDR3 spans 15 residues. In DNA, the CDR3 is TGCAGTGCTAGAGATCTTAGTAGTAACCCCTATGGCTACACCTTC. It is translated as CSARDLSSNPYGYTF.

This clonotype was seen a handful of times. The chain combines TRBV7-9 with TRBJ2-6; D not certain. The CDR3 totals 14 residues. Per the germline V gene, CDR1 is SEHNR and CDR2 is FQNEAQ (reference sequence). The V gene lost 5 bases and the J gene lost 2 bases, with 7 bases spanning the gap. The CDR3 reads CASSPRAGANVLTF. The CDR3 region has the DNA TGTGCCAGCAGCCCCCGAGCTGGGGCCAACGTCCTGACTTTC.